A selection of T cell receptor beta chains follows, all from one sample in a study of blood T cell repertoires in COVID-19. Clones were sequenced by immunoSEQ multiplex PCR, and TCRdb holds only the in-frame ones, with some missing. The data hold 300,000 to 400,000 clones, with approximately 86% observed a single time. The source material was PBMCs or T cells enriched from blood (not recorded which). Source of these receptors: a woman in her 40s with acute COVID-19. CDR3s include the opening cysteine and the closing phenylalanine or tryptophan. Fields, in order: D gene, CDR3 length, J gene, clone size, V gene, CDR3 protein, CDR3 DNA. D genes are given only for firm matches. Not all rows give a size; the values are once, few, many and, for expanded clones, a class.

- 12 TRBJ2-7 - TRBV5-4 CASSLEGDEQYF TGTGCCAGCAGCTTGGAAGGGGACGAGCAGTACTTC
- 15 TRBJ2-3 - TRBV5-1 CASSLDGGGTDTQYF TGCGCCAGCAGCTTGGATGGCGGCGGCACAGATACGCAGTATTTT
- 14 TRBJ1-1 - TRBV4-2 CASSQERGQGEAFF TGTGCCAGCAGCCAAGAACGAGGGCAGGGGGAAGCTTTCTTT
- 15 TRBJ2-3 once TRBV9 CASSVGNSATDTQYF TGTGCCAGCAGCGTAGGAAATAGCGCCACAGATACGCAGTATTTT
- 13 TRBJ2-1 - TRBV2 CASSTGTYNEQFF TGTGCCAGCAGTACCGGGACTTACAATGAGCAGTTCTTC
TRBD1 17 TRBJ1-1 once TRBV28 CASSLIGQGALYTEAFF TGTGCCAGCAGTTTAATTGGGCAGGGGGCCCTTTACACTGAAGCTTTCTTT
- 13 TRBJ2-2 - TRBV6-5 CASSPRLTGELFF TGTGCCAGCTCCCCGCGTCTGACCGGGGAGCTGTTTTTT
- 12 TRBJ1-2 - TRBV5-3 CARRNLRNGYTF TGTGCCAGAAGGAACCTGAGGAATGGCTACACCTTC
- 14 TRBJ1-6 - TRBV7-3 CASSVTPGAQALHF TGTGCCAGCAGCGTAACGCCGGGAGCGCAGGCCCTCCACTTT
- 12 TRBJ1-2 - TRBV11-2 CASSSRTVGYTF TGTGCCAGCAGCTCTCGGACAGTTGGCTACACCTTC
TRBD1 17 TRBJ1-5 - TRBV18 CASSPGTGVRSNQPQHF TGTGCCAGCTCACCCGGGACAGGGGTACGTAGCAATCAGCCCCAGCATTTT
TRBD2 16 TRBJ2-7 - TRBV15 CATSRAWTSGAYEQYF TGTGCCACCAGCAGAGCCTGGACTAGCGGCGCCTACGAGCAGTACTTC
- 12 TRBJ2-3 - TRBV12-5 CASGPFRDTQYF TGTGCTAGTGGCCCCTTCCGGGATACGCAGTATTTT
TRBD2 17 TRBJ2-7 once TRBV3-1/TRBV3-2 CASSQLTSGGARGEQYF TGTGCCAGCAGCCAATTAACTAGCGGGGGGGCAAGAGGAGAGCAGTACTTC
TRBD1 12 TRBJ2-7 - TRBV25-1 CASGTGVYEQYF TGTGCCAGCGGAACAGGGGTCTACGAGCAGTACTTC
- 16 TRBJ1-6 - TRBV6-1 CASSESGWAYNSPLHF TGTGCCAGCAGTGAAAGCGGTTGGGCCTATAATTCACCCCTCCACTTT
- 14 TRBJ1-1 - TRBV15 CATSRDTQGGGAFF TGTGCCACCAGCAGAGATACCCAGGGCGGGGGAGCTTTCTTT
TRBD2 18 TRBJ2-2 few TRBV12-5 CASGLYPGTSENTGELFF TGTGCTAGTGGTTTGTACCCCGGGACTAGCGAGAACACCGGGGAGCTGTTTTTT
TRBD1 13 TRBJ1-2 many TRBV20-1 CSASQGDGYGYTF TGCAGTGCTAGTCAGGGGGATGGCTATGGCTACACCTTC
TRBD1 17 TRBJ1-4 - TRBV5-1 CASSLGTGNPFNEKLFF TGCGCCAGCAGCTTGGGGACAGGGAACCCCTTTAATGAAAAACTGTTTTTT
- 17 TRBJ1-1 - TRBV3-1/TRBV3-2 CASSQVGGRMGGGEAFF TGTGCCAGCAGCCAAGTCGGGGGCCGAATGGGAGGGGGTGAAGCTTTCTTT
- 15 TRBJ1-2 - TRBV5-1 CASSLETPGVYGYTF TGCGCCAGCAGCTTGGAGACCCCGGGGGTCTATGGCTACACCTTC
- 17 TRBJ2-2 - TRBV28 CASSLPPRGLVTGELFF TGTGCCAGCAGTTTACCCCCCAGGGGTTTGGTCACCGGGGAGCTGTTTTTT
TRBD1 15 TRBJ2-5 - TRBV9 CASSVADRAQETQYF TGTGCCAGCAGCGTAGCTGACAGGGCGCAAGAGACCCAGTACTTC
- 15 TRBJ1-6 - TRBV19 CASSIGGEVFSPLHF TGTGCCAGTAGTATCGGCGGGGAAGTGTTTTCACCCCTCCACTTT
TRBD2 15 TRBJ2-1 - TRBV6-2/TRBV6-3 CASSSTSGRTVEQFF TGTGCCAGCAGTTCCACTAGCGGGAGGACCGTAGAGCAGTTCTTC